These 11 T cell receptor beta chains were sequenced from one sample in a study of T cells after yellow fever vaccination. From the 5' RACE reads, TCRdb called clonotypes with MiXCR, one entry per CDR3 protein. This table has 70,000 or so distinct CDR3 sequences, under 6.5% appearing once. This specimen consisted of CD4+ T cells sorted from PBMCs, obtained around 15 days after the first yellow fever vaccination. The source of these receptors is a man aged 18 to 30 who received the YFV17D yellow fever vaccine.

As regards this clonotype: This may be a read error: a much more frequent sequence differs by one nucleotide. This chain links TRBV20-1 with TRBJ2-2; TRBD1 or TRBD2 may be the D gene (6 bases each). With 3 bases removed from V and 6 bases from J, the gap between germline ends came to 17 bases. The CDR3 consists of 15 residues. Germline values: CDR1 DFQATT, CDR2 SNEGSKA (reference sequence). The CDR3 DNA sequence: TGCAGTGCTAGCCCCGGGGGCGAGGACGCCGGGGAGCTGTTTTTT. This sequence encodes CSASPGGEDAGELFF.

The J gene is TRBJ1-2, the V gene TRBV28; a possible D gene is TRBD1 (6 bases). V was cut by 10 bases and J by 3 bases, with 18 bases left in between. The length of the CDR3 is 14 residues. Per the germline V gene, CDR1 is MDHEN and CDR2 is SYDVKM. The CDR3 sequence is CAIIRGGADYGYTF. For the CDR3, the DNA is TGTGCCATAATAAGAGGGGGTGCAGACTATGGCTACACCTTC.

This clonotype has at least ten counts. V and J are TRBV5-6 and TRBJ1-2, with 7 bases lining up with TRBD1. The CDR3 totals 18 residues. Germline V gene lookup returns CDR1 SGHDT and CDR2 YYEEEE. Trimming at V came to 0 bases and at J to 1 base, leaving 12 bases not matched to a gene. The CDR3 DNA sequence: TGTGCCAGCAGCTTGGGAAGAGGACAGGACCCCTTTAACTATGGCTACACCTTC. Its translation: CASSLGRGQDPFNYGYTF.

This clonotype was counted ten times or more. J is TRBJ2-5 and V is TRBV3-1, with 13 bases lining up with TRBD2. V gave up 6 bases and J gave up 6 bases; unmatched junction bases: 1. Germline CDR1 is LGHDT and CDR2 is YNNKEL (reference sequence). CDR3 length: 13 amino acids. This chain's CDR3 is CASRLAGGQTQYF. The CDR3 nucleotides are TGTGCCAGCAGACTAGCGGGGGGGCAGACCCAGTACTTC.

This clonotype was observed many times. The CDR3 region is CASSLRVTGDTQYF. The CDR3 nucleotides are TGCGCCAGCAGCTTGAGGGTTACAGGGGATACGCAGTATTTT. V is TRBV5-1 and J is TRBJ2-3; D possibly corresponds to TRBD1 (6 bases). Trimming pared 1 base from V and 6 bases from J, leaving 12 bases between. Germline V gene data show CDR1 as SGHRS and CDR2 as YFSETQ. The CDR3 length is 14 residues.

This clonotype was found many times. The chain has TRBV12-3 or TRBV12-4 and TRBJ1-1, with 8 bases that match TRBD1. The CDR3 extends over 17 amino acids. V trimming: 3 bases; J trimming: 0 bases; junction bases outside the gene matches: 9. For the CDR3, the DNA is TGTGCCAGCAGTTTCAGGGGGCGGGGTCTTGTGAACACTGAAGCTTTCTTT. This encodes CASSFRGRGLVNTEAFF.

This clonotype was seen many times. The rearrangement joins TRBV11-2 to TRBJ1-2; D is ambiguous. Trimming stripped 10 bases from V and 0 bases from J, with 6 bases between. Looked up from germline, CDR1 is SGHAT and CDR2 is FQNNGV. This CDR3 has 11 residues. The CDR3 protein is CATAANYGYTF. CDR3 coding DNA: TGTGCCACGGCCGCTAACTATGGCTACACCTTC.

This clonotype has a count of ten or more. This chain uses TRBV20-1 with TRBJ2-7; 13 bases map to TRBD2. Germline CDR1 reads DFQATT; CDR2 reads SNEGSKA (reference sequence). With 6 bases clipped from V and 1 base from J, the junction kept 6 bases outside the gene matches. The CDR3 loop spans 15 amino acids. CDR3 nucleotide sequence: TGCAGTGCGCGGACTAGCGGGGGCCTATCCTACGAGCAGTACGTC. Translation gives CSARTSGGLSYEQYV.

This clonotype showed up many times. This chain joins TRBV12-3 or TRBV12-4 and TRBJ2-1, with D unclear. CDR3 length equals 12 residues. V lost 4 bases and J 8 bases, leaving 9 bases between the germline ends. This CDR3 is CASSYQIDEQFF. The CDR3 DNA is TGTGCCAGCAGTTACCAGATTGATGAGCAGTTCTTC.

This clonotype occurred many times. The rearrangement uses TRBV7-9 and TRBJ1-1; D uncertain. The CDR3 is 14 residues long. The V gene lost 6 bases and the J gene lost 5 bases, with 16 bases spanning the gap. Germline V gene data show CDR1 as SEHNR and CDR2 as FQNEAQ (reference sequence). In nucleotides, the CDR3 is TGTGCCAGCAGAAATTCCTACGGGGAGACTGAAGCTTTCTTT. It is translated as CASRNSYGETEAFF. Full variable domain (remainder filled in from reference TRBV7-9 and TRBJ1-1): DTGVSQNPRHKITKRGQNVTFRCDPISEHNRLYWYRQTLGQGPEFLTYFQNEAQLEKSRLLSDRFSAERPKGSFSTLEIQRTEQGDSAMYLCASRNSYGETEAFFGQGTRLTVV.

This clonotype was found many times. The chain joins TRBV6-5 to TRBJ1-2, with 9 bases matching TRBD1. The CDR3 is 14 amino acids. V trimming: 5 bases; J trimming: 8 bases; junction bases outside the gene matches: 9. CDR1 MNHEY and CDR2 SVGAGI come from the germline V gene. The CDR3 region is CASSPPDRGHGYTF. The DNA of the CDR3 is TGTGCCAGCAGTCCCCCGGACAGGGGCCACGGCTACACCTTC.